These T cell receptor beta chains were read from a single sample in a study of blood T cells in healthy people across ages. In TCRdb, the 5' RACE reads were re-called with MiXCR into one record per CDR3 protein. The sample has about 800,000 distinct CDR3 sequences, 46% seen once. The sample was blood. These receptors were taken from an elderly man in good health. Both conserved end residues are part of each CDR3. A D gene is named only where the DNA matches it firmly. Only some rows state a clone size, as once, few, many or a class for expanded clones.

>TRBV11-2|TRBJ2-3|.|TRBD2
CASSARLAGIADTQYF
TGTGCCAGCAGCGCCCGACTAGCGGGAATCGCAGATACGCAGTATTTT
>TRBV20-1|TRBJ2-5|few|TRBD2
CSAQTSGIPGKQETQYF
TGCAGTGCTCAGACTAGCGGGATTCCTGGAAAGCAAGAGACCCAGTACTTC
>TRBV7-3|TRBJ2-7|.|.
CASSFTDREQYF
TGTGCCAGCAGCTTCACGGACCGCGAGCAGTACTTC
>TRBV28|TRBJ2-3|.|.
CASSPLADTQYF
TGTGCCAGCAGTCCCCTTGCAGATACGCAGTATTTT
>TRBV27|TRBJ1-2|many|TRBD1
CASSSGQGYGYTF
TGTGCCAGCAGCTCGGGACAGGGGTATGGCTACACCTTC
>TRBV20-1|TRBJ2-7|few|TRBD2
CSARATSGSYEQYF
TGCAGTGCTAGGGCGACTAGCGGGAGTTACGAGCAGTACTTC
>TRBV12-3/TRBV12-4|TRBJ2-5|.|.
CASSLDVRSRTQYF
TGTGCCAGCAGTTTAGACGTCCGTTCAAGGACCCAGTACTTC
>TRBV20-1|TRBJ2-1|.|.
CSARDYGSTASSPNEQFF
TGCAGTGCTAGAGATTATGGCTCCACCGCTTCTTCTCCTAATGAGCAGTTCTTC
>TRBV6-2/TRBV6-3|TRBJ2-3|.|.
CASSYGPRGDTQYF
TGTGCCAGCAGTTACGGGCCCCGGGGAGATACGCAGTATTTT
>TRBV9|TRBJ2-7|few|.
CASSVVPGPGDQQYF
TGTGCCAGCAGCGTAGTTCCGGGGCCAGGGGATCAGCAGTACTTC
>TRBV19|TRBJ2-7|.|TRBD2
CASSPRTSGVISYNEQYF
TGTGCCAGTAGTCCCCGGACTAGCGGGGTGATCTCCTACAATGAGCAGTACTTC
>TRBV11-2|TRBJ2-1|few|TRBD2
CASSSDWTSGRAGVSYNEQFF
TGTGCCAGCAGCTCCGACTGGACTAGCGGGAGGGCCGGTGTCTCCTACAATGAGCAGTTCTTC
>TRBV9|TRBJ2-7|.|TRBD2
CASSVAASGTYEQYF
TGTGCCAGCAGCGTAGCGGCTAGCGGAACCTACGAGCAGTACTTC
>TRBV24-1|TRBJ2-7|.|TRBD1
CATSDPTGPQNEQYF
TGTGCCACCAGCGACCCGACAGGGCCCCAGAATGAGCAGTACTTC
>TRBV5-1|TRBJ2-6|.|TRBD1
CAGSSIYGQGSGANVLTF
TGCGCCGGCAGCTCAATCTACGGACAGGGCTCTGGGGCCAACGTCCTGACTTTC
>TRBV5-6|TRBJ1-2|many|.
CASSLTEGYTF
TGTGCCAGCAGCTTGACAGAAGGCTACACCTTC
>TRBV7-6|TRBJ1-4|.|TRBD1
CTSSPGTGEGIEKLFF
TGTACCAGCAGCCCGGGGACAGGGGAAGGCATTGAAAAACTGTTTTTT
>TRBV20-1|TRBJ2-4|.|TRBD2
CSARLGGVREQYF
TGCAGTGCCCGCCTGGGGGGGGTAAGAGAGCAGTACTTC
>TRBV29-1|TRBJ2-3|.|.
CSVDSYPSTDTQYF
TGCAGCGTTGATTCATATCCTAGCACAGATACGCAGTATTTT
>TRBV28|TRBJ2-2|.|TRBD1
CASSPPLTGAGTGELFF
TGTGCCAGCAGTCCTCCCCTGACAGGGGCGGGCACCGGGGAGCTGTTTTTT
>TRBV28|TRBJ2-7|.|.
CASSLRGLHGGQYF
TGTGCCAGCAGTTTACGGGGACTCCACGGCGGGCAGTACTTC
>TRBV27|TRBJ2-7|many|.
CASSSPRGEQYF
TGTGCCAGCAGTTCCCCCCGTGGGGAGCAGTACTTC
>TRBV7-9|TRBJ2-1|.|TRBD1
CASSLRGQGGTNEQFF
TGTGCCAGCAGCTTGAGAGGACAGGGGGGGACAAATGAGCAGTTCTTC
>TRBV20-1|TRBJ2-5|.|TRBD2
CSARYIAGGIYNEQYF
TGCAGTGCTAGATATATAGCGGGAGGGATTTACAATGAGCAGTACTTC
>TRBV20-1|TRBJ2-5|.|TRBD1
CSAKSQQGAQETQYF
TGCAGTGCTAAGTCACAACAGGGGGCCCAGGAGACCCAGTACTTC
>TRBV25-1|TRBJ2-7|.|TRBD2
CASSERGLVVEQYF
TGTGCCAGCAGTGAGAGGGGACTAGTAGTCGAGCAGTACTTC
>TRBV28|TRBJ2-1|.|.
CASSFPAAANEQFF
TGTGCCAGCAGTTTTCCAGCGGCGGCCAATGAGCAGTTCTTC
>TRBV7-2|TRBJ2-3|.|.
CASSLARRGWSTDTQYF
TGTGCCAGCAGCTTAGCGAGGCGGGGTTGGTCCACAGATACGCAGTATTTT
>TRBV20-1|TRBJ2-1|.|.
CSARRGPDGRNEQFF
TGCAGTGCTAGAAGAGGGCCAGATGGTAGGAATGAGCAGTTCTTC
>TRBV11-2|TRBJ2-7|.|.
CASSLAPMTPYEQYF
TGTGCCAGCAGCTTAGCTCCGATGACCCCCTACGAGCAGTACTTC
>TRBV29-1|TRBJ2-7|few|TRBD2
CSVEVPSGRLNEQYF
TGCAGCGTTGAGGTGCCGAGCGGGAGGTTGAACGAGCAGTACTTC
>TRBV5-6|TRBJ2-3|.|TRBD2
CASSGGAGFSTDTQYF
TGTGCCAGCAGCGGGGGAGCGGGGTTTAGCACAGATACGCAGTATTTT
>TRBV7-2|TRBJ2-7|.|.
CASSPLVAAKNEQYF
TGTGCCAGCAGTCCATTGGTAGCGGCAAAGAATGAGCAGTACTTC
>TRBV12-3/TRBV12-4|TRBJ1-2|few|.
CASSFVDSLGGYTF
TGTGCCAGCAGTTTCGTGGACAGCCTCGGGGGCTACACCTTC
>TRBV27|TRBJ2-2|.|.
CASSLADANTGELFF
TGTGCCAGTAGTTTAGCAGACGCGAACACCGGGGAGCTGTTTTTT
>TRBV20-1|TRBJ2-5|.|TRBD2
CSAHSGGSQETQYF
TGCAGTGCACATAGCGGGGGCAGCCAAGAGACCCAGTACTTC
>TRBV10-1|TRBJ2-5|few|.
CASPPKGGNEQYF
TGCGCCAGCCCCCCAAAGGGTGGCAATGAGCAGTACTTC
>TRBV7-3|TRBJ2-3|.|.
CASSATRGSDTQYF
TGTGCCAGCAGCGCAACTAGGGGGTCAGATACGCAGTATTTT
>TRBV27|TRBJ2-7|few|TRBD2
CASSRRLAGNPHEQYF
TGTGCCAGCAGTCGCCGACTAGCGGGGAACCCCCACGAGCAGTACTTC
>TRBV6-2/TRBV6-3|TRBJ2-7|.|TRBD2
CASRTRGLAGYNEQYF
TGTGCCAGCAGAACCCGGGGACTAGCGGGTTACAATGAGCAGTACTTC
>TRBV25-1|TRBJ2-1|.|TRBD2
CASSLVASGVYNEQFF
TGTGCCAGCAGCCTAGTTGCTAGCGGGGTCTACAATGAGCAGTTCTTC
>TRBV7-2|TRBJ1-6|.|.
CASSLEVRTASPYNSPLHF
TGTGCCAGCAGCTTAGAGGTTAGGACAGCGTCGCCCTATAATTCACCCCTCCACTTT
>TRBV6-6|TRBJ2-2|few|.
CASSQAMNTGELFF
TGTGCCAGCAGCCAGGCTATGAACACCGGGGAGCTGTTTTTT
>TRBV19|TRBJ2-1|.|.
CATESGVSSYNEQFF
TGTGCCACCGAGAGTGGGGTATCCTCCTACAATGAGCAGTTCTTC
>TRBV11-1|TRBJ2-3|.|.
CASSHGSGPSTDTQYF
TGTGCCAGCAGCCACGGTAGCGGTCCTAGCACAGATACGCAGTATTTT
>TRBV7-2|TRBJ2-7|many|.
CASSLDRLADSYEQYF
TGTGCCAGCAGCTTAGACAGATTAGCGGACTCCTACGAGCAGTACTTC
>TRBV20-1|TRBJ2-1|few|TRBD1
CSARQYTATGGMGNEQFF
TGCAGTGCTAGACAATACACCGCCACAGGGGGCATGGGCAATGAGCAGTTCTTC
>TRBV12-3/TRBV12-4|TRBJ2-7|many|.
CASSPGAEQYF
TGTGCCAGCAGTCCCGGGGCCGAGCAGTACTTC
>TRBV3-1|TRBJ2-5|few|.
CASSQFSGAVNNEQYF
TGTGCCAGCAGCCAATTTTCGGGGGCAGTGAACAATGAGCAGTACTTC
>TRBV4-3|TRBJ2-7|.|.
CASSQRQDYYEQYF
TGCGCCAGCAGCCAGAGACAGGATTATTACGAGCAGTACTTC
>TRBV21-1|TRBJ2-3|.|.
CASSNAVVWTDTQYF
TGTGCCAGCAGCAACGCTGTGGTTTGGACAGATACGCAGTATTTT
>TRBV2|TRBJ2-7|many|.
CASQSGTSYEQYF
TGTGCCTCCCAATCCGGGACGTCGTACGAGCAGTACTTC
>TRBV7-9|TRBJ1-4|few|.
CASSSPFDSTNEKLFF
TGTGCCAGCAGCTCCCCCTTCGATTCAACTAATGAAAAACTGTTTTTT
>TRBV7-2|TRBJ2-1|.|TRBD2
CASSFGGAGVSNEQFF
TGTGCCAGCAGCTTCGGTGGAGCGGGAGTGAGCAATGAGCAGTTCTTC
>TRBV12-3/TRBV12-4|TRBJ2-3|.|TRBD1
CASSFRGGTDVQYF
TGTGCCAGCAGTTTCAGAGGGGGCACAGATGTGCAGTATTTT
>TRBV29-1|TRBJ2-1|.|.
CSVEGEARNEQFF
TGCAGCGTTGAAGGGGAAGCGCGAAACGAGCAGTTCTTC
>TRBV12-3/TRBV12-4|TRBJ1-5|.|.
CASKTSNQPQHF
TGTGCCAGCAAGACTAGCAATCAGCCCCAGCATTTT
>TRBV5-6|TRBJ2-2|.|TRBD2
CASSLRMREWFTGELFF
TGTGCCAGCAGCTTACGTATGCGGGAGTGGTTCACCGGGGAGCTGTTTTTT